Detailed here is one T cell receptor (beta chain). The CDR3 is 16 residues long. The V gene's germline CDR1 is MNHEY and CDR2 SMNVEV (reference sequence). J gave up 1 base and V 7 bases, and 8 bases lay outside the gene matches. The data were obtained in a study of blood T cell repertoires in COVID-19. Turning to the study itself: Sample material is recorded as cDNA or gDNA derived from T cells, B-cell-depleted T cells, or PBMCs.

In the authors' workflow: Estimates of nucleated cell counts were drawn from the amplification of reference gene primers. Here immunoSEQ multiplex PCR was the method, and the copy in TCRdb shows in-frame clones only, minus some. The V and J calls and clone size are taken from that table; D and trimming were inferred from the DNA. The sample has around 130,000 clones, 60% to 85% seen once. The chain combines TRBV27 with TRBJ2-1, with 9 bases that match TRBD2. The origin of this receptor is a man older than 75 with acute or convalescent COVID-19. Sequencing was carried out using peripheral blood. The CDR3 loop is CASTFSGGPSYNEQFF. CDR3 DNA sequence: TGTGCCAGCACCTTTAGCGGGGGCCCTTCCTACAATGAGCAGTTCTTC.